This T cell receptor (beta chain) was retrieved from a study of blood T cells in healthy people across ages. Study-level results: As naive T cell percentage varied, TCR beta diversity correlated strongly with it.

The authors ran a second PCR of roughly 6 to 12 cycles using a sample-barcoded 5' primer and a J-beta primer mix. Every cDNA was tagged by a template-switch adaptor with 12 random nucleotides. TCRdb analysed the 5' RACE reads with MiXCR anew, one entry per CDR3 protein. The data hold more than 750,000 distinct CDR3 sequences, with around 29% observed a single time. As regards this clonotype: Its antigen remains unidentified. Since a much larger clone is just one base distant, this may be a read error.

The same data also went into a second study, on T cells of mothers and their children. As that report states: Whatever RNA was extracted went entirely into cDNA synthesis, at approximately 1.4 ug per 15 ul. Using the M1S primer, the second PCR added sample barcodes along with 2-4 random nucleotides.

Input material: blood. This clonotype originated in a woman aged 40 to 50 in good health.

The CDR3 DNA reads as TGTGCTAGCAGCTTAGCGTATAAGCGGGGTTACATCCGTGAGCAGTTCTTC. It codes for CASSLAYKRGYIREQFF. The V call is TRBV7-7, the J call TRBJ2-1, with 7 positions matching TRBD2. The CDR3 totals 17 residues. Germline V gene sequence: CDR1 SSHAT, CDR2 FNYEAQ (reference sequence).